A single sample is the source of the 22 T cell receptor beta chains below, sequenced in a study of CD8 T cells in Susac syndrome. RNA totalling roughly 0.5 to 1 ug underwent reverse transcription with random hexamers. From the immunoSEQ multiplex PCR reads, TCRdb called clonotypes with MiXCR, one entry per CDR3 protein. The table records fewer than 150,000 distinct CDR3 sequences, 94% of them present only once. What was sequenced was CD8+ T cells from PBMCs. These receptors all come from a human donor in good health.

CDR3 in DNA: TGTGCCAGCTCTGTCGACAGGGGCAACGAGCAGTACTTC. As protein: CASSVDRGNEQYF. This chain uses TRBV12-3 or TRBV12-4 with TRBJ2-7; 8 bases agree with TRBD1. The CDR3 totals 13 residues. Unmatched junction bases numbered 8, after V lost 8 bases and J lost 5 bases.

V and J are TRBV5-1 and TRBJ2-5; TRBD2 aligns across 8 bases. CDR1 and CDR2 (germline): SGHRS, YFSETQ. CDR3 size: 14 residues. V shed 0 bases and J 5 bases; nucleotides not matched to a gene: 3. DNA for the CDR3: TGCGCCAGCAGCTTGGCACGGGGGGGGGAGACCCAGTACTTC. Protein product: CASSLARGGETQYF.

V and J are TRBV9 and TRBJ2-3; no clear D. Between the trimmed V and J ends, which lost 2 bases and 0 bases, there was a span of 13 bases. The CDR3 has 16 residues. The germline V gene encodes CDR1 SGDLS and CDR2 YYNGEE. The CDR3 loop reads CASSVTLVGSTDTQYF. The DNA of the CDR3 is TGTGCCAGCAGCGTCACGTTGGTAGGGAGCACAGATACGCAGTATTTT.

The chain recombines TRBV30 with TRBJ2-1; a weak D match, TRBD1 (5 bases). In germline, CDR1 is GTSNPN, CDR2 SVGIG (reference sequence). Between the trimmed V and J ends, which lost 2 bases and 10 bases, there was a span of 12 bases. The CDR3 is 12 residues long. The CDR3: CAWSPQGVEQFF. CDR3 coding DNA: TGTGCCTGGAGTCCCCAAGGGGTCGAGCAGTTCTTC.

The CDR3: CASSFGGMYNEQFF. CDR3 nucleotides: TGTGCCAGCAGCTTCGGGGGGATGTACAATGAGCAGTTCTTC. The rearrangement uses TRBV9 and TRBJ2-1; 7 nucleotides line up with TRBD2. Trimming cost V 4 bases and J 4 bases; bases outside gene matches: 5. This CDR3 region has 14 residues. Germline CDR1 reads SGDLS; CDR2 reads YYNGEE.

The gene calls are TRBV28 and TRBJ2-7, with D perhaps TRBD1 or TRBD2 (5 bases each). Germline CDR1 MDHEN, CDR2 SYDVKM. This CDR3 has 17 amino acids. V lost 2 bases to trimming and J lost 0 bases, with 17 bases between them. CDR3 bases: TGTGCCAGCAGTTTACCCCCCTGGGCAGGGAGCTCCTACGAGCAGTACTTC. This codes for CASSLPPWAGSSYEQYF.

The chain has TRBV27 and TRBJ1-4; TRBD1 matches at 7 bases. This CDR3 contains 14 residues. J lost 4 bases, V lost 4 bases, and 3 bases had no gene match. Germline CDR1 reads MNHEY; CDR2 reads SMNVEV (reference sequence). CDR3 nucleotides: TGTGCCAGCAGTTCCGGGACAGATAATGAAAAACTGTTTTTT. This translates into CASSSGTDNEKLFF. Full variable domain (missing parts from reference TRBV27 and TRBJ1-4): EAQVTQNPRYLITVTGKKLTVTCSQNMNHEYMSWYRQDPGLGLRQIYYSMNVEVTDKGDVPEGYKVSRKEKRNFPLILESPSPNQTSLYFCASSSGTDNEKLFFGSGTQLSVL.

The chain is built from TRBV3-1 and TRBJ2-1; D may be TRBD1 or TRBD2 (5 bases each). Germline loops: CDR1 LGHDT, CDR2 YNNKEL (reference sequence). Trimming removed 2 bases at V and 4 bases at J, with 12 bases between. This CDR3 has 15 residues. CDR3 sequence: CASSQYRGPYNEQFF. Written as DNA, the CDR3 is TGTGCCAGCAGCCAATACCGGGGACCTTACAATGAGCAGTTCTTC.

This clonotype was found once. The chain combines TRBV2 with TRBJ1-5; D is unclear. Between the trimmed V and J ends, which lost 2 bases and 0 bases, there was a span of 5 bases. Germline V gene data show CDR1 as SNHLY and CDR2 as FYNNEI. The CDR3 runs to 14 residues. The CDR3 reads CASSERHSNQPQHF. In DNA, the CDR3 is TGTGCCAGCAGTGAACGACATAGCAATCAGCCCCAGCATTTT.

The CDR3 reads CAIRLAGASSTDTQYF. CDR3 bases: TGTGCCATACGACTAGCGGGAGCCTCTAGCACAGATACGCAGTATTTT. This chain joins TRBV18 and TRBJ2-3; TRBD2 agrees at 12 bases. The CDR3 is 16 amino acids. Germline loops: CDR1 KGHSH, CDR2 LQKENI. J gave up 0 bases and V 10 bases, and 8 bases lay outside the gene matches.

V and J are TRBV7-6 and TRBJ1-1; D remains ambiguous. CDR3 length: 16 residues. The V gene's germline CDR1 is SGHVS and CDR2 FNYEAQ. Trimming took 3 bases from V and 0 from J, leaving 14 bases between them. CDR3 sequence (DNA): TGTGCCAGCAGCTTGGGGAGCGATACGATGAACACTGAAGCTTTCTTT. It codes for CASSLGSDTMNTEAFF.

The CDR3 DNA reads as TGTGCCAGCAGATCCTTGATGAACACTGAAGCTTTCTTT. This codes for CASRSLMNTEAFF. V is TRBV27 and J is TRBJ1-1; D not resolved. The CDR3 consists of 13 residues. Trimming removed 6 bases at V and 0 bases at J, with 8 bases between. From germline, CDR1 is MNHEY and CDR2 SMNVEV (reference sequence).

The chain is built from TRBV4-3 and TRBJ1-5, with D hard to call. Trimming took off 0 bases at V and 2 bases at J, with 14 bases between the two ends. This CDR3 has 17 residues. Germline CDR1 and CDR2: LGHNA and YSLEER. The CDR3 loop reads CASSQDRIGYGNQPQHF. The CDR3 DNA reads TGCGCCAGCAGCCAAGATCGAATAGGGTATGGCAATCAGCCCCAGCATTTT.

The gene calls are TRBV19 and TRBJ2-7, with D perhaps matching TRBD1 (5 bases). This CDR3 is 12 amino acids long. V lost 9 bases and J lost 2, with 11 bases in between. Germline values: CDR1 LNHDA, CDR2 SQIVND (reference sequence). DNA of the CDR3: TGTGCCAGAAGGGCAGGGACCTACGAGCAGTACTTC. It is translated as CARRAGTYEQYF.

The V call is TRBV5-1, the J call TRBJ2-1, with 8 nucleotides matching TRBD1. Germline trimming cut 4 bases from V and 4 bases from J; bases unmatched to any gene: 4. This CDR3 contains 14 residues. CDR1 and CDR2 (germline): SGHRS, YFSETQ. CDR3 protein: CASSGTGQYNEQFF. Written as DNA, the CDR3 is TGCGCCAGCAGCGGGACAGGCCAGTACAATGAGCAGTTCTTC.

The chain combines TRBV19 with TRBJ1-1; D is undetermined. This CDR3 is 13 amino acids long. V was pared by 3 bases and J by 6 bases, with 11 bases between. Germline lookup yields CDR1 LNHDA and CDR2 SQIVND (reference sequence). CDR3 coding DNA: TGTGCCAGTAGTATGGGGAGCAGCTCTGAAGCTTTCTTT. This translates into CASSMGSSSEAFF.

The rearrangement links TRBV13 to TRBJ1-5; D remains unclear. Germline loops: CDR1 PRHDT, CDR2 FYEKMQ (reference sequence). CDR3 size: 13 residues. Trimming stripped 3 bases from V and 6 bases from J, with 9 bases between. DNA for the CDR3: TGTGCCAGCAGCTTGATTCACGCTCAGCCCCAGCATTTT. Translation gives CASSLIHAQPQHF.

The chain uses TRBV4-1 and TRBJ2-5; D call uncertain. Germline CDR1 is MGHRA and CDR2 is YSYEKL. V was pared by 0 bases and J by 4 bases, with 12 bases between. CDR3 length equals 15 residues. The CDR3 loop is CASSQDKALGETQYF. CDR3 in DNA: TGCGCCAGCAGCCAAGATAAGGCACTGGGAGAGACCCAGTACTTC.

The table lists this clonotype with a few counts. The J gene is TRBJ2-3, the V gene TRBV27; TRBD2 agrees at 11 bases. Germline trimming cut 6 bases from V and 5 bases from J; bases unmatched to any gene: 7. Germline V gene sequence: CDR1 MNHEY, CDR2 SMNVEV (reference sequence). This CDR3 is 15 amino acids long. CDR3 in amino acids: CASRISSGRRDTQYF. The CDR3 DNA sequence: TGTGCCAGCAGGATCTCTAGCGGGAGGCGAGATACGCAGTATTTT.

V usage is TRBV19 and J usage is TRBJ2-3; possibly TRBD1 for D (5 bases). Deletions cut 2 bases from V and 4 bases from J, with 13 bases between. The CDR3 length is 15 residues. Germline V gene sequence: CDR1 LNHDA, CDR2 SQIVND (reference sequence). CDR3 sequence: CASSIQGILADTQYF. DNA of the CDR3: TGTGCCAGTAGTATACAGGGTATACTTGCAGATACGCAGTATTTT.

This clonotype was picked up one time. The chain employs TRBV29-1 and TRBJ2-2; D is ambiguous. Germline assignment: CDR1 SQVTM and CDR2 ANQGSEA. The CDR3 covers 14 residues. Trimming cost V 2 bases and J 1 base, with 8 bases left between them. In DNA form, the CDR3 reads TGCAGCGTTGAACAGGACGGGAACACCGGGGAGCTGTTTTTT. Protein sequence: CSVEQDGNTGELFF.

The chain employs TRBV30 and TRBJ1-2; TRBD1 might be the D (5 bases). The V end lost 1 base, the J end lost 8 bases, and 8 bases lay between the germline ends. Per the germline V gene, CDR1 is GTSNPN and CDR2 is SVGIG (reference sequence). The CDR3 runs 11 residues. CDR3 in DNA: TGTGCCTGGAGTGAAGGGGTGGGCTACACCTTC. It is translated as CAWSEGVGYTF.